This is a list of T cell receptor beta chains from one sample in a study of T cells in localized non-small cell lung cancer. Assay used: immunoSEQ multiplex PCR; TCRdb lists only in-frame clones, some missing. The sample has about 2,000 clones; 25% to 30% are singletons. The sequenced sample was normal lung tissue next to the tumor, obtained before any cancer treatment. These TCRs come from a male donor at least 60 years old with stage II lung adenocarcinoma. Each CDR3 is given with its conserved first and last residue. D genes are given only for firm matches. Some rows have no size entry. The others give once, few or many, or a class for an expanded clone.

V: TRBV11-3
J: TRBJ1-1
D: TRBD1
size: medium-sized
DNA: TGTGCCAGCAGCGACGGACAGGGGGCGAACACTGAAGCTTTCTTT
CDR3: CASSDGQGANTEAFF

V: TRBV5-1
J: TRBJ1-2
D: NA
size: NA
DNA: TGCGCCAGCAGCTTGGAACTCGACAGAACCTATGGCTACACCTTC
CDR3: CASSLELDRTYGYTF

V: TRBV11-3
J: TRBJ1-4
D: NA
size: NA
DNA: TGTGCCAGCAGCGTTCGACAGAATCCTTATGAAAAACTGTTTTTT
CDR3: CASSVRQNPYEKLFF

V: TRBV11-3
J: TRBJ1-1
D: TRBD1
size: medium-sized
DNA: TGTGCCAGCAGGGACCTAGACAGGGGTGGATGGGCTGAAGCTTTCTTT
CDR3: CASRDLDRGGWAEAFF

V: TRBV11-3
J: TRBJ1-5
D: TRBD1
size: large
DNA: TGTGCCAGCACTCCTGGAGACAGGGGGTTGCATCAGCCCCAGCATTTT
CDR3: CASTPGDRGLHQPQHF

V: TRBV6-8
J: TRBJ1-5
D: TRBD1
size: NA
DNA: TGTGCCAGCAGCTTCACAGGGGCCAATCAGCCCCAGCATTTT
CDR3: CASSFTGANQPQHF

V: TRBV18
J: TRBJ1-1
D: NA
size: NA
DNA: TGTGCCAGCTCACCAGGGCCCACTATAATGAACACTGAAGCTTTCTTT
CDR3: CASSPGPTIMNTEAFF

V: TRBV28
J: TRBJ1-3
D: TRBD1
size: few
DNA: TGTGCCAGCAGTTTGGAGGGGGCGCGGAGTGCCACCATATATTTT
CDR3: CASSLEGARSATIYF

V: TRBV10-3
J: TRBJ2-7
D: NA
size: medium-sized
DNA: TGTGCCATCAGTGAGTCCCACATCTCCGGATCCTACGAGCAGTACTTC
CDR3: CAISESHISGSYEQYF

V: TRBV11-3
J: TRBJ1-2
D: NA
size: NA
DNA: TGTGCCAGCAGCCCCCTCCCAGGGCAGTCATTGGGCTACACCTTC
CDR3: CASSPLPGQSLGYTF

V: TRBV5-1
J: TRBJ2-1
D: TRBD2
size: few
DNA: TGCGCCAGCAGCGTGACTAGCGGGGGGGCCAATGAGCAGTTCTTC
CDR3: CASSVTSGGANEQFF

V: TRBV11-3
J: TRBJ2-2
D: TRBD2
size: medium-sized
DNA: TGTGCCAGCATAAGCGGGGGGAACACCGGGGAGCTGTTTTTT
CDR3: CASISGGNTGELFF

V: TRBV19
J: TRBJ2-1
D: NA
size: NA
DNA: TGTGCCAGTAACCTGGGGGGGGCCCCTTACAATGAGCAGTTCTTC
CDR3: CASNLGGAPYNEQFF

V: TRBV9
J: TRBJ1-1
D: TRBD1
size: few
DNA: TGTGCCAGCAGCGAACAGGGGGCCCTAAACACTGAAGCTTTCTTT
CDR3: CASSEQGALNTEAFF

V: TRBV28
J: TRBJ1-1
D: TRBD1
size: NA
DNA: TGTGCCAGCAGTCCCGGGACAGGGGGGTTAAACACTGAAGCTTTCTTT
CDR3: CASSPGTGGLNTEAFF

V: TRBV11-3
J: TRBJ1-1
D: TRBD1
size: NA
DNA: TGTGCCAGCAGCCCCGGGACAGGAGGGAATACTGAAGCTTTCTTT
CDR3: CASSPGTGGNTEAFF

V: TRBV19
J: TRBJ2-4
D: TRBD1
size: NA
DNA: TGTGCCAGTAGTTCATCCAGGGGGCGAAACATTCAGTACTTC
CDR3: CASSSSRGRNIQYF

V: TRBV30
J: TRBJ2-1
D: NA
size: once
DNA: TGTGCCTGGAGTGTAGGGCTTCTAACAATGGGGGAGCAGTTCTTC
CDR3: CAWSVGLLTMGEQFF

V: TRBV1
J: TRBJ2-1
D: NA
size: few
DNA: TGCACCAGCAGCCGGGGAGCGGGGAGCTCCTACAATGAGCAGTTCTTC
CDR3: CTSSRGAGSSYNEQFF

V: TRBV11-3
J: TRBJ1-2
D: TRBD1
size: few
DNA: TGTGCCAGCACCCGACAGGGAGGGGCCTTAGACTATGGCTACACCTTC
CDR3: CASTRQGGALDYGYTF

V: TRBV19
J: TRBJ1-1
D: NA
size: NA
DNA: TGTGCCAGTAGCTCAACTGGGGCGCGAAACACTGAAGCTTTCTTT
CDR3: CASSSTGARNTEAFF

V: TRBV19
J: TRBJ2-1
D: NA
size: few
DNA: TGTGCCAGTAGTATGAAGGGGTACACCTACAATGAGCAGTTCTTC
CDR3: CASSMKGYTYNEQFF

V: TRBV9
J: TRBJ1-2
D: NA
size: NA
DNA: TGTGCCAGCAGCGTAGGGCCTCAGGATAACTATGGCTACACCTTC
CDR3: CASSVGPQDNYGYTF

V: TRBV28
J: TRBJ1-2
D: NA
size: NA
DNA: TGTGCCACCGTGGGGGACAACTATGGCTACACCTTC
CDR3: CATVGDNYGYTF

V: TRBV11-3
J: TRBJ2-2
D: NA
size: medium-sized
DNA: TGTGCCAGCAGCTTAACAGGGAGGGGCACCGGGGAGCTGTTTTTT
CDR3: CASSLTGRGTGELFF

V: TRBV11-3
J: TRBJ2-7
D: TRBD1
size: few
DNA: TGTGCCAGCAGCCGAGTGGGACAGGGGGTCCATTACGAGCAGTACTTC
CDR3: CASSRVGQGVHYEQYF

V: TRBV11-3
J: TRBJ1-4
D: NA
size: NA
DNA: TGTGCCAGCAGCTTGACGGAGGTTAATGAAAAACTGTTTTTT
CDR3: CASSLTEVNEKLFF

V: TRBV11-3
J: TRBJ2-2
D: NA
size: NA
DNA: TGTGCCAGCAGCTTGGAATGGGCGGGCACCGGGGAGCTGTTTTTT
CDR3: CASSLEWAGTGELFF

V: TRBV9
J: TRBJ2-6
D: NA
size: NA
DNA: TGTGCCAGCACCCCGAGGGCAAGCTCTGGGGCCAACGTCCTGACTTTC
CDR3: CASTPRASSGANVLTF

V: TRBV10-2
J: TRBJ1-6
D: NA
size: NA
DNA: TGCGCCAGCAGTGAAGGCGGTGCGGGAAATTCACCCCTCCACTTT
CDR3: CASSEGGAGNSPLHF

V: TRBV28
J: TRBJ1-1
D: TRBD1
size: NA
DNA: TGTGCCAGCAGTTCCGGCTCACAGGGGTGGCCCACTGAAGCTTTCTTT
CDR3: CASSSGSQGWPTEAFF

V: TRBV19
J: TRBJ1-2
D: NA
size: NA
DNA: TGTGCCAGTAGTTCCCGGACAGTTTCTAACTATGGCTACACCTTC
CDR3: CASSSRTVSNYGYTF

V: TRBV9
J: TRBJ2-3
D: TRBD2
size: NA
DNA: TGTGCCAGCAGCGGGACTAGCGGGGGAGACACAGATACGCAGTATTTT
CDR3: CASSGTSGGDTDTQYF

V: TRBV5-1
J: TRBJ2-7
D: TRBD1
size: NA
DNA: TGCGCCAGCAGCTTGTACCCCAGTACGACAGGGAACGAGCAGTACTTC
CDR3: CASSLYPSTTGNEQYF

V: TRBV5-1
J: TRBJ1-6
D: NA
size: NA
DNA: TGCGCCAGCAGCTTGGCCGGGAGCTCCTATAATTCACCCCTCCACTTT
CDR3: CASSLAGSSYNSPLHF

V: TRBV11-3
J: TRBJ2-7
D: NA
size: few
DNA: TGTGCCAGCAGCTTGGGCCCCGGTCAGGACGGGGACGAGCAGTACTTC
CDR3: CASSLGPGQDGDEQYF

V: TRBV11-3
J: TRBJ1-2
D: TRBD1
size: medium-sized
DNA: TGTGCCAGCAGCTTGTGGACAGGGGATGGTGGCTACACCTTC
CDR3: CASSLWTGDGGYTF

V: TRBV11-3
J: TRBJ2-3
D: NA
size: large
DNA: TGTGCCAGCAGCTTAGACGCCGGAACTAGCACAGATACGCAGTATTTT
CDR3: CASSLDAGTSTDTQYF

V: TRBV28
J: TRBJ1-5
D: NA
size: NA
DNA: TGTGCCAGCAGTTTATTTGACCGATATCAGCCCCAGCATTTT
CDR3: CASSLFDRYQPQHF

V: TRBV18
J: TRBJ2-2
D: NA
size: NA
DNA: TGTGCCAGCTCAATGAACACCGGGGAGCTGTTTTTT
CDR3: CASSMNTGELFF

V: TRBV4-1
J: TRBJ2-1
D: TRBD2
size: NA
DNA: TGCGCCAGCAGCCAAGGTCAGCGGGGGGGCAATGAGCAGTTCTTC
CDR3: CASSQGQRGGNEQFF

V: TRBV6-8
J: TRBJ1-5
D: NA
size: NA
DNA: TGTGCCATCAGCCCACCGGGGGGGGAGCCCCAGCATTTT
CDR3: CAISPPGGEPQHF

V: TRBV6-8
J: TRBJ1-5
D: NA
size: few
DNA: TGTGCCAGCATGAGGGGTGGAAGTCAGCCCCAGCATTTT
CDR3: CASMRGGSQPQHF

V: TRBV19
J: TRBJ1-3
D: NA
size: few
DNA: TGTGCCAGTAGTATTGCGCTCTCTGGAAACACCATATATTTT
CDR3: CASSIALSGNTIYF

V: TRBV6-8
J: TRBJ1-1
D: NA
size: few
DNA: TGTGCCAGCACCGTGGATGGGAGCACTGAAGCTTTCTTT
CDR3: CASTVDGSTEAFF

V: TRBV6-8
J: TRBJ2-7
D: TRBD2
size: medium-sized
DNA: TGTGCCAGCAACGTACTAGCGGGGGCAGCGGAGCAGTACTTC
CDR3: CASNVLAGAAEQYF

V: TRBV10-3
J: TRBJ2-4
D: TRBD2
size: few
DNA: TGTGCCAGCAGTGAGGTTGCTAGCGGGAGTTGGAACATTCAGTACTTC
CDR3: CASSEVASGSWNIQYF

V: TRBV6-8
J: TRBJ1-5
D: NA
size: few
DNA: TGTGCCAGCAGTTACTCCGGGGCTCAGCCCCAGCATTTT
CDR3: CASSYSGAQPQHF

V: TRBV6-7
J: TRBJ2-1
D: NA
size: NA
DNA: TGTGCCAGCAGTTACGGCGGTGAGCAGTTCTTC
CDR3: CASSYGGEQFF

V: TRBV30
J: TRBJ1-1
D: NA
size: once
DNA: TGTGCCTGGACCTTGGGGTTTTACACTGAAGCTTTCTTT
CDR3: CAWTLGFYTEAFF

V: TRBV19
J: TRBJ2-4
D: TRBD1
size: NA
DNA: TGTGCCAGTAGTTCAGGGGCCGTGGGACAGAAAAACATTCAGTACTTC
CDR3: CASSSGAVGQKNIQYF

V: TRBV19
J: TRBJ2-1
D: NA
size: NA
DNA: TGTGCCAGTAGTATTTCCAATGAGCAGTTCTTC
CDR3: CASSISNEQFF

V: TRBV25-1
J: TRBJ2-7
D: NA
size: NA
DNA: TGTGCCAGCAGGAGCCTGGGGGACTCCTACGAGCAGTACTTC
CDR3: CASRSLGDSYEQYF